The clone carrying this T cell receptor beta chain showed up just a few times. CDR1 is MNHEY, CDR2 SVGEGT, per germline. The CDR3 contains 13 residues. With V trimmed by 5 bases and J by 2 bases, 2 bases remained unmatched. These data originate in a study of T cell responses to AZD1222 COVID-19 vaccine. The table came from immunoSEQ multiplex PCR; TCRdb's copy has only in-frame clones and leaves some out. The sample lists 150,000 to 200,000 clones; almost 90% were seen once. The chain couples TRBV6-2 or TRBV6-3 to TRBJ2-7; the match to TRBD1 covers 8 bases. The sequenced sample was peripheral blood, obtained on day 0 of AZD1222 vaccination. This sequence originates from an adult in good health. The CDR3 protein is CASSRTGPYEQYF. CDR3 nucleotide sequence: TGTGCCAGCAGTCGGACAGGGCCCTACGAGCAGTACTTC.